The 24 T cell receptor beta chains given below trace back to one sample, sequenced in a study of shared clonotypes between healthy human individuals. Libraries were prepared by immunoSEQ multiplex PCR; TCRdb keeps only in-frame clonotypes and omits some of them. This table holds around 980,000 clones, approximately 78% found once. What was sequenced was memory CD4+ T cells from PBMCs. Noted subset: CD45RA-negative fraction. The source is a man aged 18 to 30 in good health. Some clones in this sample may be carry-over from other donors' samples.

The chain recombines TRBV5-1 with TRBJ2-5; D might be TRBD2 (6 bases). V shed 3 bases and J shed 1 base, with 10 bases lying between them. This CDR3 spans 14 amino acids. Germline V gene sequence: CDR1 SGHRS, CDR2 YFSETQ. The CDR3: CASSSGGPQETQYF. In DNA, the CDR3 is TGCGCCAGCAGCTCCGGAGGGCCCCAAGAGACCCAGTACTTC.

This clone was counted only a few times. The V call is TRBV28, the J call TRBJ1-1, with 7 positions matching TRBD1. CDR1 is MDHEN and CDR2 is SYDVKM in the germline V gene. The CDR3 sequence is 13 residues long. The trim removed 6 bases at V and 11 bases at J, leaving 12 bases unmatched. The CDR3 spells CASSHRGPREAFF. As DNA, the CDR3 is TGTGCCAGCAGCCATAGGGGGCCTCGGGAGGCTTTCTTT.

This clone has only a few counts. The chain has TRBV6-5 and TRBJ1-2; TRBD1 might be the D (5 bases). V was pared by 7 bases and J by 0 bases, with 12 bases between. The CDR3 length is 14 residues. The V gene's germline CDR1 is MNHEY and CDR2 SVGAGI. The CDR3 sequence is CASTGGGTNYGYTF. CDR3 DNA: TGTGCCAGCACCGGGGGAGGGACTAACTATGGCTACACCTTC.

This rearrangement joins TRBV5-6 to TRBJ2-7; 7 nucleotides align to TRBD2. This CDR3 is 14 amino acids long. V lost 0 bases to trimming and J lost 7 bases; unmatched junction nucleotides: 7. CDR1 and CDR2 from the germline V gene are SGHDT and YYEEEE. DNA of the CDR3: TGTGCCAGCAGCTTGGGACTAGCCATCGGGGAGCAGTACTTC. The encoded protein is CASSLGLAIGEQYF.

This clone was counted ten times or more. The chain employs TRBV7-2 and TRBJ2-5; D is undetermined. The germline V and J ends were trimmed by 0 bases and 5 bases, with 13 bases remaining between them. The CDR3 contains 15 residues. The V gene's germline CDR1 is SGHTA and CDR2 FQGNSA. This CDR3 reads CASSLAFLGVETQYF. The CDR3 DNA is TGTGCCAGCAGCTTAGCGTTCCTGGGTGTGGAGACCCAGTACTTC.

This clone came up once. This rearrangement joins TRBV10-3 to TRBJ1-5, with D perhaps matching TRBD1 (6 bases). The germline V gene has CDR1 ENHRY and CDR2 SYGVKD. V was trimmed by 0 bases and J by 7 bases, leaving 13 bases between them. CDR3 length: 15 amino acids. CDR3 protein: CAISESSGVEQPQHF. CDR3 sequence (DNA): TGTGCCATCAGTGAGTCTTCAGGGGTTGAGCAGCCCCAGCATTTT.

The V and J genes are TRBV6-1 and TRBJ2-3, with 8 bases lining up with TRBD1. Germline CDR1 is MNHNS and CDR2 is SASEGT. CDR3 length equals 15 residues. V lost 8 bases and J lost 2; bases outside the gene matches: 9. Written as DNA, the CDR3 is TGTGCCAGCGACCGCGACAGGGGCCTCACAGATACGCAGTATTTT. Its translation: CASDRDRGLTDTQYF.

The rearrangement links TRBV19 to TRBJ1-4, with 9 bases that match TRBD1. Germline V gene sequence: CDR1 LNHDA, CDR2 SQIVND (reference sequence). CDR3 size: 19 residues. The trim removed 3 bases at V and 1 base at J, leaving 12 bases unmatched. CDR3 in amino acids: CASSMMRTGVTRTNEKLFF. CDR3 sequence (DNA): TGTGCCAGTAGTATGATGCGGACAGGGGTTACCAGAACTAATGAAAAACTGTTTTTT.

The rearrangement joins TRBV6-4 to TRBJ2-6; maybe TRBD2 (5 bases). Germline V gene data show CDR1 as MRHNA and CDR2 as SNTAGT. Trimming left V 0 bases short and J 0 bases short, with 12 bases between. The CDR3 length is 18 residues. The CDR3 sequence is CASSDSPMRDSGANVLTF. CDR3 in DNA: TGTGCCAGCAGTGACTCGCCGATGAGGGACTCTGGGGCCAACGTCCTGACTTTC.

The chain links TRBV29-1 to TRBJ1-1; D may be TRBD1 (5 bases). CDR3 length: 16 amino acids. Trimming shortened V by 6 bases and J by 1 base, and 21 bases separated the two germline ends. The germline gives CDR1 SQVTM, CDR2 ANQGSEA. The CDR3 region is CSVADSGRQRNTEAFF. The CDR3 DNA sequence: TGCAGCGTCGCCGACTCTGGGAGACAGAGGAACACTGAAGCTTTCTTT.

The chain is built from TRBV2 and TRBJ2-5, with TRBD2 identical over 13 bases. V dropped 4 bases and J dropped 5; count of bases not matched to a gene: 4. Germline CDR1 reads SNHLY; CDR2 reads FYNNEI. CDR3 length: 15 residues. The CDR3 region is CASSGLAGGRETQYF. Written as DNA, the CDR3 is TGTGCCAGCAGTGGACTAGCGGGGGGTAGGGAGACCCAGTACTTC.

In regard to this clone: At the DNA level, this CDR3 is encoded by other sequences in the same sample as well. The chain has TRBV28 and TRBJ1-3; D is undetermined. CDR1 is MDHEN and CDR2 is SYDVKM in the germline V gene. CDR3 size: 12 residues. The germline V and J ends were trimmed by 1 base and 4 bases, with 2 bases remaining between them. CDR3 DNA sequence: TGTGCCAGCAGTTTATTGGGAAACACCATATATTTT. It specifies CASSLLGNTIYF.

This clone was observed a handful of times. The chain recombines TRBV4-2 with TRBJ2-1; D not certain. The CDR3 totals 17 residues. CDR1 and CDR2 from the germline V gene are LGHNA and YNFKEQ. With 1 base removed from V and 1 base from J, the gap between germline ends came to 14 bases. DNA of the CDR3: TGTGCCAGCAGCCAAGTGACCGGGTCCGGTTCCTACAATGAGCAGTTCTTC. It codes for CASSQVTGSGSYNEQFF.

The genes are TRBV5-8 and TRBJ2-5, with 8 bases fitting TRBD2. This CDR3 region has 14 residues. Losses at the gene ends were 5 bases for V and 5 bases for J; bases not matched to a gene: 8. Germline CDR1 SGHTS, CDR2 YDEGEE. The CDR3 DNA follows: TGTGCCAGCAGTTTCGACGGGAGGGGTGAGACCCAGTACTTC. The encoded protein is CASSFDGRGETQYF.

V usage is TRBV30 and J usage is TRBJ1-3; unclear D gene. V lost 5 bases to trimming and J lost 0 bases, with 11 bases between them. This CDR3 spans 14 amino acids. CDR1 and CDR2 (germline): GTSNPN, SVGIG (reference sequence). The CDR3 nucleotides are TGTGCCTGGGCCAAGGGCGGCTCTGGAAACACCATATATTTT. Amino acid sequence: CAWAKGGSGNTIYF.

This clone has only a few counts. This chain joins TRBV2 and TRBJ2-3; D is perhaps TRBD1 or TRBD2 (6 bases each). CDR3 length: 14 amino acids. Between the trimmed V and J ends, which lost 11 bases and 5 bases, there was a span of 20 bases. The germline CDR1 and CDR2 sequences are SNHLY and FYNNEI. The CDR3 bases are TGTGCCTTAAGAGGGGGGCTAGTCGGAGATACGCAGTATTTT. It encodes CALRGGLVGDTQYF. Combining the CDR3 with reference TRBV2 and TRBJ2-3 gives the whole variable domain EPEVTQTPSHQVTQMGQEVILRCVPISNHLYFYWYRQILGQKVEFLVSFYNNEISEKSEIFDDQFSVERPDGSNFTLKIRSTKLEDSAMYFCALRGGLVGDTQYFGPGTRLTVL.

CDR3: CSVRRGWAGAAYNEQFF. The CDR3 bases are TGCAGCGTACGGAGGGGTTGGGCAGGGGCCGCCTACAATGAGCAGTTCTTC. The chain combines TRBV29-1 with TRBJ2-1; D may be TRBD1 or TRBD2 (6 bases each). The germline CDR1 and CDR2 sequences are SQVTM and ANQGSEA. The CDR3 length is 17 residues. V was pared by 6 bases and J by 2 bases, with 23 bases between.

On this clone itself: This sample also contains other DNA sequences that code for the same CDR3. CDR3 region: CASSNRGRGYEQYF. The CDR3 region has the DNA TGTGCCAGTAGTAACAGGGGGCGCGGTTACGAGCAGTACTTC. The rearrangement links TRBV19 to TRBJ2-7, with 9 bases fitting TRBD1. The germline V gene has CDR1 LNHDA and CDR2 SQIVND (reference sequence). This CDR3 has 14 residues. V trimming: 4 bases; J trimming: 4 bases; junction bases outside the gene matches: 5.

This rearrangement joins TRBV6-5 to TRBJ2-7; D gene ambiguous. Trimming removed 4 bases from V and 2 bases from J, with 9 bases in between. The CDR3 has 13 residues. The V gene's germline CDR1 is MNHEY and CDR2 SVGAGI. The CDR3 DNA is TGTGCCAGCAGTTCGCTACAGACCTACGAGCAGTACTTC. Translated: CASSSLQTYEQYF.

This chain uses TRBV28 with TRBJ1-5; D remains unclear. The CDR3 is 14 amino acids. Germline V gene lookup returns CDR1 MDHEN and CDR2 SYDVKM. Trimming removed 6 bases from V and 7 bases from J, with 16 bases in between. CDR3 residues: CASSSTGAVQPQHF. The CDR3 DNA is TGTGCCAGCAGCTCGACGGGTGCGGTCCAGCCCCAGCATTTT.

The CDR3 region is CASSLEERVNNEQFF. CDR3 nucleotides: TGCGCCAGCAGCTTGGAAGAGCGGGTTAACAATGAGCAGTTCTTC. The chain joins TRBV5-1 to TRBJ2-1; D possibly corresponds to TRBD2 (6 bases). Germline lookup yields CDR1 SGHRS and CDR2 YFSETQ. Deletions cut 0 bases from V and 5 bases from J, with 12 bases between. This CDR3 has 15 amino acids.

With regard to this clone: At the DNA level, this CDR3 is encoded by other sequences in the same sample as well. The chain uses TRBV2 and TRBJ1-5; D might be TRBD1 (5 bases). CDR3 size: 14 residues. CDR1 and CDR2 (germline): SNHLY, FYNNEI. Trimming took off 6 bases at V and 2 bases at J, with 11 bases between the two ends. In DNA, the CDR3 is TGTGCCAGCAGCCGGGACCGAGGCAATCAGCCCCAGCATTTT. Amino acid sequence: CASSRDRGNQPQHF.

This clone was counted once. V is TRBV25-1 and J is TRBJ1-2; D gene unclear. Germline V CDR1 and CDR2: MGHDK, SYGVNS. This CDR3 has 12 residues. V lost 6 bases and J lost 9, with 14 bases in between. The CDR3 DNA follows: TGTGCCAGCAGGACCCGATTAGAGCGCTACACCTTC. Amino acid sequence: CASRTRLERYTF.

The chain uses TRBV28 and TRBJ2-7; the match to TRBD2 covers 10 bases. Losses at the gene ends were 3 bases for V and 6 bases for J; bases not matched to a gene: 14. The length of the CDR3 is 17 residues. Germline V gene data show CDR1 as MDHEN and CDR2 as SYDVKM. The CDR3 here is CASSFPGPEREGPEQYF. The CDR3 DNA sequence: TGTGCCAGCAGTTTCCCCGGTCCGGAGCGGGAGGGCCCCGAGCAGTACTTC.